A single sample is the source of the 8 T cell receptor beta chains below, sequenced in a study of cytomegalovirus exposure and HLA in healthy donors. The PCR was carried out with 60 Vbeta primers and 13 Jbeta primers. Sequencing used immunoSEQ multiplex PCR; TCRdb keeps in-frame clones, though not all of them. Its table lists about 47,000 clones. The sequenced sample was PBMCs. The source is a male donor in good health and CMV-seronegative.

CDR3 amino acids: CASSPPIRAGGALYEQYF. The CDR3 DNA reads TGTGCCAGCTCACCACCGATTCGTGCAGGGGGCGCCTTATACGAGCAGTACTTC. The J gene is TRBJ2-7, the V gene TRBV18; 8 bases are a match to TRBD1. V dropped 0 bases and J dropped 4; count of bases not matched to a gene: 14. Per germline, CDR1 KGHSH and CDR2 LQKENI. This CDR3 contains 18 residues.

The chain couples TRBV11-2 to TRBJ1-2, with 9 bases lining up with TRBD1. The CDR3 is 16 amino acids. Germline CDR1 and CDR2: SGHAT and FQNNGV. Trimming at V came to 0 bases and at J to 6 bases, leaving 8 bases not matched to a gene. CDR3 in amino acids: CASSLDRYRGLHGYTF. CDR3 nucleotides: TGTGCCAGCAGCTTAGATCGGTACAGGGGGCTTCATGGCTACACCTTC.

The chain carries TRBV7-2 and TRBJ1-6, with D perhaps TRBD1 (5 bases). Per the germline V gene, CDR1 is SGHTA and CDR2 is FQGNSA. The CDR3 sequence is 15 residues long. Trimming removed 4 bases from V and 6 bases from J, with 13 bases in between. CDR3 nucleotide sequence: TGTGCCAGCAGCTCGGGTGGACAACTTAATTCACCCCTCCACTTT. Amino acids: CASSSGGQLNSPLHF.

The genes are TRBV4-2 and TRBJ1-1; tentatively, D is TRBD1 (5 bases). The germline V and J ends were trimmed by 1 base and 5 bases, with 14 bases remaining between them. The CDR3 covers 15 residues. CDR1 is LGHNA and CDR2 is YNFKEQ in the germline V gene. The CDR3 sequence is CASSQGIGRGTEAFF. CDR3 nucleotides: TGTGCCAGCAGCCAAGGAATAGGGCGGGGGACTGAAGCTTTCTTT.

V usage is TRBV4-1 and J usage is TRBJ2-1; 9 nucleotides line up with TRBD2. The CDR3 totals 15 residues. V trimming: 4 bases; J trimming: 8 bases; junction bases outside the gene matches: 9. Germline loops: CDR1 MGHRA, CDR2 YSYEKL. CDR3 sequence: CASSPLAGPGDEQFF. For the CDR3, the DNA is TGCGCCAGCAGCCCCCTAGCGGGGCCCGGGGATGAGCAGTTCTTC.

The V gene is TRBV11-1, the J gene TRBJ1-1, with D tentatively TRBD1 (5 bases). The germline CDR1 and CDR2 sequences are SGHAT and FQDESV (reference sequence). The CDR3 length is 12 residues. V was trimmed by 6 bases and J by 5 bases, leaving 10 bases between them. CDR3 DNA: TGTGCCAGCAGTAAGGGGCTGACTGAAGCTTTCTTT. Amino acids: CASSKGLTEAFF.

The V call is TRBV6-4, the J call TRBJ2-1; 7 bases fit TRBD2. The germline V gene has CDR1 MRHNA and CDR2 SNTAGT. J gave up 9 bases and V 4 bases, and 6 bases lay outside the gene matches. CDR3 length: 13 residues. The CDR3 loop reads CASSVGLVGEQFF. CDR3 DNA: TGTGCCAGCAGTGTCGGACTAGTGGGTGAGCAGTTCTTC.

The chain carries TRBV7-2 and TRBJ2-7; 7 bases map to TRBD1. V lost 1 base to trimming and J lost 5 bases; unmatched junction nucleotides: 5. This CDR3 contains 14 residues. Germline V gene sequence: CDR1 SGHTA, CDR2 FQGNSA. CDR3 amino acids: CASSLDQGVDEQYF. DNA of the CDR3: TGTGCCAGCAGCTTAGACCAGGGGGTGGACGAGCAGTACTTC.